This TCR beta chain originates from a study of T cell responses to AZD1222 COVID-19 vaccine. At the level of the study: Recipients boosted at about 4 weeks or about 12 weeks are pooled. Study outcomes and limitations: A mostly white British donor set with more females was recruited, and clonal diversity was possibly underestimated. Increased Spike-specific TCR breadth and depth were observed after two AZD1222 doses.

Some clones are missing from TCRdb's copy, which holds only in-frame ones; the method was immunoSEQ multiplex PCR. The sample lists under 150,000 clones, 90% to 95% occurring once. Worth noting for this clone: Its specificity is not known.

The TCR originated in an adult in good health. Sequencing used peripheral blood, obtained on day 0 of AZD1222 vaccination.

CDR3 residues: CASSPAGVYGYTF. The CDR3 region has the DNA TGTGCCAGCTCCCCCGCAGGGGTATATGGCTACACCTTC. The V call is TRBV18, the J call TRBJ1-2, with a weak D call TRBD1 (6 bases). With 6 bases removed from V and 5 bases from J, the gap between germline ends came to 13 bases. Germline V gene lookup returns CDR1 KGHSH and CDR2 LQKENI. The CDR3 has 13 residues.